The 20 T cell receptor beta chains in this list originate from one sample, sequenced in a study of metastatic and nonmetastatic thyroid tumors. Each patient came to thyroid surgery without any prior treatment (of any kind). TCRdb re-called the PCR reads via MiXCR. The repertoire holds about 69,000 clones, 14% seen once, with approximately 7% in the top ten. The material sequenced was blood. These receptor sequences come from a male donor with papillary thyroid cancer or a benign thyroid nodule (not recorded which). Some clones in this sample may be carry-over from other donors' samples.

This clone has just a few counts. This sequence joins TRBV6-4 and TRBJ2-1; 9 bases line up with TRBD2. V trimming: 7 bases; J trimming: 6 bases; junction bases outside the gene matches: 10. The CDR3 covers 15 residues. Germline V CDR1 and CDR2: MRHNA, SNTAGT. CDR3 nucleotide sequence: TGTGCCAGCAATGCTCTAGCGGGGCCTTTCAATGAGCAGTTCTTC. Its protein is CASNALAGPFNEQFF.

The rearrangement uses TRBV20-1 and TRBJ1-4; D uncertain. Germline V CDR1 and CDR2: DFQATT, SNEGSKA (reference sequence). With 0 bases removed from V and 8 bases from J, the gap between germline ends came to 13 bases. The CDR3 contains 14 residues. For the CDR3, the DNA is TGCAGTGCTAGAGATCGCACAGAGGGAGAAAAACTGTTTTTT. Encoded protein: CSARDRTEGEKLFF.

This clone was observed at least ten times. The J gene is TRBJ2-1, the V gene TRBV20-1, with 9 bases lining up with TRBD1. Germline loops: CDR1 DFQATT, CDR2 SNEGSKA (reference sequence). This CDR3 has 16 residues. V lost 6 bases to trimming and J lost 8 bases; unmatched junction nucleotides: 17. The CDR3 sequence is CSAQMGTGLAGDEQFF. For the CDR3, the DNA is TGCAGTGCCCAGATGGGGACAGGGCTCGCAGGCGATGAGCAGTTCTTC.

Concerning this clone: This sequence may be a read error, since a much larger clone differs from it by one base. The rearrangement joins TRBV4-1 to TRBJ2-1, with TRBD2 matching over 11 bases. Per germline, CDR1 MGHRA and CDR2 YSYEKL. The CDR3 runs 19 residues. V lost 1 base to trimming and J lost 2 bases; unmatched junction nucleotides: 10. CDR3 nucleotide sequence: TGCGCCAGCAGCCAAGGGAGTCTAGCGGGAGGAAGCCCCTACAATGAGCAGTTCTTC. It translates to CASSQGSLAGGSPYNEQFF.

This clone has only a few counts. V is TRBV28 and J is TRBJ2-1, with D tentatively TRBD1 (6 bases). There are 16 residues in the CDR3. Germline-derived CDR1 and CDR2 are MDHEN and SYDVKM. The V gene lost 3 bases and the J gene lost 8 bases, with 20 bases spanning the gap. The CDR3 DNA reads TGTGCCAGCAGTTTTATTCTGCAGGGGCTCGTAGATGAGCAGTTCTTC. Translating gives CASSFILQGLVDEQFF.

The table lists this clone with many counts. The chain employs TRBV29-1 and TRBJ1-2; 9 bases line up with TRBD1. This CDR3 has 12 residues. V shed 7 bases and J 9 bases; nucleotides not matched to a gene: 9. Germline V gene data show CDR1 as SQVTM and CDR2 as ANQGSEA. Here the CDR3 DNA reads TGCAGCGGGGCGGGACAGGGTCGTAGCTACACCTTC. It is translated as CSGAGQGRSYTF.

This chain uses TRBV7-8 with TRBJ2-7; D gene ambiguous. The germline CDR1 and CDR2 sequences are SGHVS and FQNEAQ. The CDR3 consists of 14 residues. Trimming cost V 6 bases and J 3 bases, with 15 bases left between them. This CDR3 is CASRESLGIYEQYF. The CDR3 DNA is TGTGCCAGCAGAGAAAGCCTGGGGATCTACGAGCAGTACTTC.

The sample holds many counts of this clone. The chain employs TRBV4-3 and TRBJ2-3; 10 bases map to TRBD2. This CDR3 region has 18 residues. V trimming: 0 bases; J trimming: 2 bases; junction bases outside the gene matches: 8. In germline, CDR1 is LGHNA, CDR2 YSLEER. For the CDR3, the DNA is TGCGCCAGCAGCCAAGATATTGGACTAGCGGAACCCACAGATACGCAGTATTTT. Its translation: CASSQDIGLAEPTDTQYF.

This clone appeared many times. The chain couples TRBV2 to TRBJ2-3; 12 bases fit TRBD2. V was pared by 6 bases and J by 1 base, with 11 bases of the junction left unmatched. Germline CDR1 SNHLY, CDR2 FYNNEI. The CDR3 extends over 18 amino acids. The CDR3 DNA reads TGTGCCAGCAGCGTTAGACTAGCGGGAGATTTTGGCACAGATACGCAGTATTTT. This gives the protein CASSVRLAGDFGTDTQYF. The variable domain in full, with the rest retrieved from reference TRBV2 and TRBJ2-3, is EPEVTQTPSHQVTQMGQEVILRCVPISNHLYFYWYRQILGQKVEFLVSFYNNEISEKSEIFDDQFSVERPDGSNFTLKIRSTKLEDSAMYFCASSVRLAGDFGTDTQYFGPGTRLTVL.

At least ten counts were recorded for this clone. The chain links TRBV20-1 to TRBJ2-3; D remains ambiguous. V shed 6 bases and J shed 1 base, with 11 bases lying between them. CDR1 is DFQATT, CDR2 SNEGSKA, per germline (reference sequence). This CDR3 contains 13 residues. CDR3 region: CSASRHGTDTQYF. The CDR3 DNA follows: TGCAGTGCCAGCAGGCATGGCACAGATACGCAGTATTTT.

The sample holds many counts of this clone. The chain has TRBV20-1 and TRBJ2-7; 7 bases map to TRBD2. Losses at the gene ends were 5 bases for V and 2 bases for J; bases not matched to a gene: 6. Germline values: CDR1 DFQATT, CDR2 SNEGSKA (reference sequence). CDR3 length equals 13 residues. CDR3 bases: TGCAGTGCTCTAAGCGGGAACCCCTACGAGCAGTACGTC. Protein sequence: CSALSGNPYEQYV.

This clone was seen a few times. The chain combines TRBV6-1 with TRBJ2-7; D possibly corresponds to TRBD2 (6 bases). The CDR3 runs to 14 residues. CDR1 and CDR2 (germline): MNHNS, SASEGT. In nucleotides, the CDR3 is TGTGCCAGCAGTGACTCCGGGGGTACCTACGAGCGGTACGTC. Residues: CASSDSGGTYERYV.

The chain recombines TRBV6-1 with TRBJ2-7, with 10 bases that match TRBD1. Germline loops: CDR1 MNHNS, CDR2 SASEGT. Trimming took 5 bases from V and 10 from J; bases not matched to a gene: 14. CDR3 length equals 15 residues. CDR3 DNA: TGTGCCAGCAGTCTCCGACAGGGGGCCTCCTACTATCAGTACGTC. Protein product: CASSLRQGASYYQYV.

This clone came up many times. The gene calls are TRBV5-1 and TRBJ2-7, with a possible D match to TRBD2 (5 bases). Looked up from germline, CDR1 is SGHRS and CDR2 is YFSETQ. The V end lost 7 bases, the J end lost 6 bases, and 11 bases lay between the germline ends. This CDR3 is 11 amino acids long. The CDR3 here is CASPEGREQYV. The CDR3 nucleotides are TGCGCCAGCCCTGAGGGCCGCGAGCAGTACGTC.

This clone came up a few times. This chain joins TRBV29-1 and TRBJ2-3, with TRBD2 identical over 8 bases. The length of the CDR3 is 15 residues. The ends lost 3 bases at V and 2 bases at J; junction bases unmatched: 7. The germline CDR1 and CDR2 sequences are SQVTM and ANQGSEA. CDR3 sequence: CSVEAIGRVTDTQYF. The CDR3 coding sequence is TGCAGCGTTGAGGCTATCGGGAGGGTCACAGATACGCAGTATTTT.

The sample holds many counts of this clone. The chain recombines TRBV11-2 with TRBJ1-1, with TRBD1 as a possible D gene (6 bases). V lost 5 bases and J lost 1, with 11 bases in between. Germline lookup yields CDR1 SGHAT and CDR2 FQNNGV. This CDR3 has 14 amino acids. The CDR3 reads CASSPQGTNTEAFF. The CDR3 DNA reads TGTGCCAGCAGCCCACAGGGTACGAACACTGAAGCTTTCTTT.

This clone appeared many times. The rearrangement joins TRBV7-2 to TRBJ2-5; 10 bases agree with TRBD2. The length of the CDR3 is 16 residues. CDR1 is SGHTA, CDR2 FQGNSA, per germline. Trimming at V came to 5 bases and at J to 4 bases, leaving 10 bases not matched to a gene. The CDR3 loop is CASSPGPTSGLETQYF. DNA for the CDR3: TGTGCCAGCAGCCCCGGGCCGACTAGCGGGCTAGAGACCCAGTACTTC.

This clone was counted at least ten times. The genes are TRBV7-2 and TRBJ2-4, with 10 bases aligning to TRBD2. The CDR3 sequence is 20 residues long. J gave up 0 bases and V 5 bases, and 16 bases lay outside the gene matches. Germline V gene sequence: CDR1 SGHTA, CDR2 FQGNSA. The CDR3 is CASSIPTSGVTSGAKNIQYF. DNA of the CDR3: TGTGCCAGCAGCATACCTACTAGCGGGGTGACCTCAGGAGCCAAAAACATTCAGTACTTC.

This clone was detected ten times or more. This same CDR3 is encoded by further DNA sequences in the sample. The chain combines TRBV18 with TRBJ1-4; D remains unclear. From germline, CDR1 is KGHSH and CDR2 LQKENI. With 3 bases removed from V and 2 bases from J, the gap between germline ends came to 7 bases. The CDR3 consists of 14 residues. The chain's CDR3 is CASSPGSTNEKLFF. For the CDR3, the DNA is TGTGCCAGCTCACCCGGTTCGACTAATGAAAAACTGTTTTTT.

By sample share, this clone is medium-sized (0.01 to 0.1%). Here the CDR3 reads CASNLGTSSSGSPLHF. DNA of the CDR3: TGTGCCAGCAACCTCGGGACATCCTCGTCGGGTTCACCCCTCCACTTT. The chain recombines TRBV6-2 or TRBV6-3 with TRBJ1-6, with a tentative D call TRBD1 (6 bases). V was cut by 7 bases and J by 9 bases, with 22 bases left in between. This CDR3 is 16 amino acids long. Germline V gene lookup returns CDR1 MNHEY and CDR2 SVGEGT.